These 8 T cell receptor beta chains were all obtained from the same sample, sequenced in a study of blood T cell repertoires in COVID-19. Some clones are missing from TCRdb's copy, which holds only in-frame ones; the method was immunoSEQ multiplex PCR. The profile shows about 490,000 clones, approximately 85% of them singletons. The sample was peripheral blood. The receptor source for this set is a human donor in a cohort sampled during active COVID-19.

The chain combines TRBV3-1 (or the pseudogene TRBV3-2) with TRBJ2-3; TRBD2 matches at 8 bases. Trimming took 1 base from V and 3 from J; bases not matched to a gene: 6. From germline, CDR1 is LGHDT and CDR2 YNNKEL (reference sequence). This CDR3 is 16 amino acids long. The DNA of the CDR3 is TGTGCCAGCAGCCAAGCCTCGGGAGGGAAGACAGATACGCAGTATTTT. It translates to CASSQASGGKTDTQYF.

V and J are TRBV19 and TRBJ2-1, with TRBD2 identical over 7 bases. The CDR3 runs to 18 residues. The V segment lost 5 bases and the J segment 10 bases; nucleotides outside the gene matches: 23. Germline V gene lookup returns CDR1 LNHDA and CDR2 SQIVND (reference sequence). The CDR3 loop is CASSDFSGVLGGSREQFF. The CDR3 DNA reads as TGTGCCAGTAGTGATTTCAGTGGGGTTTTGGGCGGGAGCCGGGAGCAGTTCTTC. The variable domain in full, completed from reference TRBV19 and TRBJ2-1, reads DGGITQSPKYLFRKEGQNVTLSCEQNLNHDAMYWYRQDPGQGLRLIYYSQIVNDFQKGDIAEGYSVSREKKESFPLTVTSAQKNPTAFYLCASSDFSGVLGGSREQFFGPGTRLTVL.

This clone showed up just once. Written as DNA, the CDR3 is TGTGCCTGGAGTGCTCGGACTAGCGGCACAGATACGCAGTATTTT. This sequence encodes CAWSARTSGTDTQYF. This rearrangement joins TRBV30 to TRBJ2-3, with 9 bases matching TRBD2. The CDR3 length is 15 residues. The junction had 3 bases not matched to a gene; V was cut back by 1 base and J by 1 base. Germline lookup yields CDR1 GTSNPN and CDR2 SVGIG (reference sequence).

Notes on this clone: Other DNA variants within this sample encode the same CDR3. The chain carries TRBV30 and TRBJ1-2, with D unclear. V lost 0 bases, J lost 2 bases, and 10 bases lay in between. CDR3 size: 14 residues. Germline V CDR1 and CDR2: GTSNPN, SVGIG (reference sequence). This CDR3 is CAWSVLGRNYGYTF. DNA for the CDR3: TGTGCCTGGAGTGTACTTGGCAGGAACTATGGCTACACCTTC. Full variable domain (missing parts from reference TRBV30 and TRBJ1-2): SQTIHQWPATLVQPVGSPLSLECTVEGTSNPNLYWYRQAAGRGLQLLFYSVGIGQISSEVPQNLSASRPQDRQFILSSKKLLLSDSGFYLCAWSVLGRNYGYTFGSGTRLTVV.

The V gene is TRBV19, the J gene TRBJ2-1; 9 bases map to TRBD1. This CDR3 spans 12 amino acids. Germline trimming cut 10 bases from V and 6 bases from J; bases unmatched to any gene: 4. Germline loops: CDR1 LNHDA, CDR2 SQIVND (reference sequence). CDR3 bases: TGTGCCACCGGGACAGGGACCAATGAGCAGTTCTTC. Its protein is CATGTGTNEQFF.

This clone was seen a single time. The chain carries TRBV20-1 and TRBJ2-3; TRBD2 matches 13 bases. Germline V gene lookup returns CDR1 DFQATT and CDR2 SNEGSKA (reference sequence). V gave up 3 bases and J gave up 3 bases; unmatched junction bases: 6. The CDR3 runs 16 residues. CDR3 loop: CSASGTSGIKTDTQYF. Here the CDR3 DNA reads TGCAGTGCTAGTGGGACTAGCGGGATAAAGACAGATACGCAGTATTTT.

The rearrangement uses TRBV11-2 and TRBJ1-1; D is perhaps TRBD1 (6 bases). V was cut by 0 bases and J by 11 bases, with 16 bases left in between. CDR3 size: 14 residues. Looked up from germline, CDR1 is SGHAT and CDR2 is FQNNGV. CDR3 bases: TGTGCCAGCAGCTTAGAGGGGGCAGCCACGCCCGCTTTCTTT. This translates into CASSLEGAATPAFF.

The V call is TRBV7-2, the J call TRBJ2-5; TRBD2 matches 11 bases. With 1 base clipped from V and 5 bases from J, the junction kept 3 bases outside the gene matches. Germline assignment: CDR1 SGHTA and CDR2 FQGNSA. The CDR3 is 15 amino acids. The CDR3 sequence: CASSLVASGGETQYF. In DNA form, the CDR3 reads TGTGCCAGCAGCTTAGTGGCTAGCGGGGGGGAGACCCAGTACTTC.